This TCR beta chain appears in the sequencing data of a study of CD8 T cell repertoires and HIV-1 epitope variants. Study details: Separate wells received one of Twenty-five Gag or Nef variant peptides. An uncultured baseline aliquot held 1M T cells.

General observations from the study: Of eight to ten antigen-specific beta clonotypes, six appeared to cross-react with escape variants.

On this clone itself: Its specificity is not known.

The table came from immunoSEQ multiplex PCR; TCRdb's copy has only in-frame clones and leaves some out. The repertoire holds 6,000 to 8,000 clones, 65% to 70% seen once, with about two fifths in the top ten. This CDR3 has 15 residues. The germline V and J ends were trimmed by 1 base and 5 bases, with 11 bases remaining between them. Germline lookup yields CDR1 LGHNA and CDR2 YNFKEQ. This chain uses TRBV4-2 with TRBJ2-2, with D perhaps TRBD2 (6 bases). What was sequenced was cultured CD8+ T cells derived from PBMCs. This receptor was obtained from a male donor with HIV. CDR3 sequence: CASSQAWRETGELFF. The CDR3 nucleotides read TGTGCCAGCAGCCAAGCATGGAGGGAGACCGGGGAGCTGTTTTTT.